Listed here is a single TCR beta chain. Its target is unknown. Naive CD8 cells lacked CD45RO and underwent positive selection for CCR7, leaving out terminally differentiated effector memory CD45RA+ cells. Generated by immunoSEQ multiplex PCR, the TCRdb table keeps only in-frame clones and is missing some. The sample carries hundreds of thousands of clones, about 90% recorded once. Germline CDR1 SGHNT, CDR2 YYREEE (reference sequence). This CDR3 is built from 17 residues. Germline trimming cut 3 bases from V and 5 bases from J; bases unmatched to any gene: 13. The record originates from a study of shared clonotypes between healthy human individuals. Study-wide findings and caveats: Non-shared clonotypes displayed generation probabilities falling below those of clonotypes present in all four donors.

The chain is built from TRBV5-4 and TRBJ2-3; TRBD2 agrees at 9 bases. The sequenced sample consisted of naive CD8+ T cells sorted from blood. The receptor was isolated from a young man in good health. CDR3 in DNA: TGTGCCAGCAGCTGGGGTGGCACTAGCGGGCCAGTAGATACGCAGTATTTT. Translated: CASSWGGTSGPVDTQYF.